The 16 T cell receptor beta chains below come from one sample, sequenced in a study of blood T cell repertoires in COVID-19. The method was immunoSEQ multiplex PCR; TCRdb's version includes in-frame clones alone and lacks a portion of them. Found here are 340,000 or so clones, around 87% of them singletons; the top ten hold 1%. The specimen sequenced was peripheral blood. All receptors derive from a man aged 45-65 years with active or convalescent COVID-19.

CDR3 nucleotides: TGTGCCAGCAGTTACTCCACAGGGGGCGCCGACTATGGCTACACCTTC. Translating gives CASSYSTGGADYGYTF. The V call is TRBV6-5, the J call TRBJ1-2; the match to TRBD1 covers 9 bases. CDR3 size: 16 residues. From germline, CDR1 is MNHEY and CDR2 SVGAGI. The junction had 5 bases not matched to a gene; V was cut back by 0 bases and J by 3 bases.

J is TRBJ1-5 and V is TRBV28; D is unclear. Germline CDR1 reads MDHEN; CDR2 reads SYDVKM. This CDR3 region has 18 residues. The V gene lost 3 bases and the J gene lost 0 bases, with 18 bases spanning the gap. CDR3 bases: TGTGCCAGCAGTTTGGTGTCACTTAGAACTTATAGCAATCAGCCCCAGCATTTT. Translated: CASSLVSLRTYSNQPQHF.

The V and J genes are TRBV19 and TRBJ1-1; 7 bases line up with TRBD1. Unmatched junction bases numbered 5, after V lost 7 bases and J lost 3 bases. This CDR3 contains 13 residues. Germline CDR1 reads LNHDA; CDR2 reads SQIVND (reference sequence). CDR3 nucleotide sequence: TGTGCCAGTAAACAGGGGCGGGACACTGAAGCTTTCTTT. It translates to CASKQGRDTEAFF.

This clone showed up just once. The chain joins TRBV28 to TRBJ2-1, with TRBD2 identical over 7 bases. Germline assignment: CDR1 MDHEN and CDR2 SYDVKM. The CDR3 covers 18 residues. V gave up 2 bases and J gave up 7 bases; unmatched junction bases: 17. CDR3 nucleotide sequence: TGTGCCAGCAGTTTAGCCCCCTATGGGGGAGGGACGTCGAATGAGCAGTTCTTC. As protein: CASSLAPYGGGTSNEQFF.

The table lists this clone with a count of one. The CDR3 sequence is CASSTRTGLAYEQYF. The DNA for the CDR3 is TGTGCCAGCAGCACCCGGACAGGGTTGGCCTACGAGCAGTACTTC. The chain has TRBV5-6 and TRBJ2-7; 8 bases fit TRBD1. V shed 4 bases, J shed 2 bases, and the junction held 8 bases outside the gene matches. Germline V gene data show CDR1 as SGHDT and CDR2 as YYEEEE. The CDR3 loop spans 15 amino acids. Looking up the rest from reference TRBV5-6 and TRBJ2-7 gives the full variable domain: DAGVTQSPTHLIKTRGQQVTLRCSPKSGHDTVSWYQQALGQGPQFIFQYYEEEERQRGNFPDRFSGHQFPNYSSELNVNALLLGDSALYLCASSTRTGLAYEQYFGPGTRLTVT.

CDR3 loop: CASSLTPNQPQHF. CDR3 bases: TGCGCCAGCAGCTTGACACCAAATCAGCCCCAGCATTTT. The chain carries TRBV5-1 and TRBJ1-5; no clear D. Germline loops: CDR1 SGHRS, CDR2 YFSETQ. This CDR3 contains 13 residues. V was clipped by 1 base and J by 4 bases, with 6 bases between them.

This clone was seen just once. V gene TRBV3-1 (or the pseudogene TRBV3-2) combines with J gene TRBJ2-3; no clear D gene. The germline CDR1 and CDR2 sequences are LGHDT and YNNKEL (reference sequence). The V end lost 1 base, the J end lost 0 bases, and 5 bases lay between the germline ends. CDR3 length: 14 residues. The CDR3 DNA reads as TGTGCCAGCAGCCAAGCTCTAAGCACAGATACGCAGTATTTT. It is translated as CASSQALSTDTQYF.

The chain recombines TRBV9 with TRBJ2-1; 7 positions match TRBD2. The CDR3 totals 15 residues. CDR1 is SGDLS and CDR2 is YYNGEE in the germline V gene. V was pared by 4 bases and J by 4 bases, with 8 bases of the junction left unmatched. The CDR3 DNA reads as TGTGCCAGCAGCCCGACTAGCAAACCATACAATGAGCAGTTCTTC. It specifies CASSPTSKPYNEQFF.

This clone was picked up a small number of times. The chain couples TRBV24-1 to TRBJ1-2, with 9 positions matching TRBD1. CDR3 length equals 15 residues. The germline V gene encodes CDR1 KGHDR and CDR2 SFDVKD. V trimming: 4 bases; J trimming: 2 bases; junction bases outside the gene matches: 4. The CDR3 reads CATSEPGQGNYGYTF. The CDR3 DNA reads TGTGCCACCAGTGAACCCGGACAGGGGAACTATGGCTACACCTTC.

This chain uses TRBV19 with TRBJ2-1; 9 nucleotides agree with TRBD1. Germline V CDR1 and CDR2: LNHDA, SQIVND (reference sequence). This CDR3 contains 15 residues. V dropped 4 bases and J dropped 6; count of bases not matched to a gene: 7. CDR3 loop: CASSTQGQGSNEQFF. The DNA of the CDR3 is TGTGCCAGTAGTACACAGGGACAGGGTAGCAATGAGCAGTTCTTC.

The chain couples TRBV3-1 (or the pseudogene TRBV3-2) to TRBJ1-2; TRBD1 agrees at 10 bases. From germline, CDR1 is LGHDT and CDR2 YNNKEL (reference sequence). CDR3 size: 14 residues. The V gene end was trimmed by 0 bases and the J gene end by 6 bases; junction bases not matched to a gene: 1. As DNA, the CDR3 is TGTGCCAGCAGCCAAGATGGGACAGGGGATGGCTACACCTTC. This encodes CASSQDGTGDGYTF.

The chain recombines TRBV7-2 with TRBJ1-1, with no clear D. CDR1 and CDR2 (germline): SGHTA, FQGNSA. The CDR3 extends over 14 amino acids. V lost 2 bases to trimming and J lost 1 base, with 8 bases between them. As DNA, the CDR3 is TGTGCCAGCAGCTTATACGGGGAGAACACTGAAGCTTTCTTT. It codes for CASSLYGENTEAFF.

The gene calls are TRBV9 and TRBJ2-7; 8 bases fit TRBD1. The CDR3 extends over 15 amino acids. With 0 bases clipped from V and 7 bases from J, the junction kept 9 bases outside the gene matches. CDR1 SGDLS and CDR2 YYNGEE come from the germline V gene. The CDR3 DNA is TGTGCCAGCAGCGTAGAGGGCAGGGGGCACGGGGAGCAGTACTTC. This codes for CASSVEGRGHGEQYF.

In this sample, this clone turned up a few times. This rearrangement joins TRBV5-1 to TRBJ1-1; a weak D match, TRBD1 (6 bases). Germline CDR1 reads SGHRS; CDR2 reads YFSETQ. The CDR3 is made up of 15 amino acids. Trimming shortened V by 2 bases and J by 3 bases, and 14 bases separated the two germline ends. CDR3 in DNA: TGCGCCAGCAGCTTCTTGGGGGCCGGGTACACTGAAGCTTTCTTT. As protein: CASSFLGAGYTEAFF.

The chain links TRBV3-1 (or the pseudogene TRBV3-2) to TRBJ1-2, with 11 bases lining up with TRBD1. J lost 4 bases, V lost 4 bases, and 5 bases had no gene match. The CDR3 sequence is 15 residues long. Germline V lookup: CDR1 LGHDT, CDR2 YNNKEL (reference sequence). CDR3 region: CASSPLGQGAYGYTF. The CDR3 DNA follows: TGTGCCAGCAGCCCACTTGGACAGGGGGCCTATGGCTACACCTTC.

J is TRBJ2-5 and V is TRBV9, with 14 bases matching TRBD2. The length of the CDR3 is 17 residues. With V trimmed by 4 bases and J by 4 bases, 9 bases remained unmatched. Germline V gives CDR1 SGDLS, CDR2 YYNGEE. DNA for the CDR3: TGTGCCAGCAGCCCCGGGACTAGCGGGGGAGGACTAGAGACCCAGTACTTC. Its translation: CASSPGTSGGGLETQYF.